The rows below give T cell receptor beta chains drawn from one sample of a study of early stage breast cancer tumors. Measured with immunoSEQ multiplex PCR; TCRdb has only the in-frame clones, and not every one. The table records approximately 5,000 clones, around three fifths of them present only once. Material: breast tumor tissue. Source of these receptors: a person in their fifties with breast cancer. Each CDR3 is given with its conserved first and last residue. Fields, in order: clone size, J gene, V gene, D gene, CDR3 DNA, CDR3 protein. A D gene is named only where the DNA matches it firmly. Size is stated for part of the rows, as once, few or many counts, or as a class when the clone is expanded.

clone_size: few
j_call: TRBJ2-2
v_call: TRBV2
d_call: -
cdr3_nt: TGTGCCAGCAGTGGGGGACCCGGGGAGCTGTTTTTT
cdr3_aa: CASSGGPGELFF

clone_size: few
j_call: TRBJ2-2
v_call: TRBV6-1
d_call: TRBD1
cdr3_nt: TGTGCCAGCAGTGATATTACGACAGGGGCGGGAACCGGGGAGCTGTTTTTT
cdr3_aa: CASSDITTGAGTGELFF

clone_size: -
j_call: TRBJ2-1
v_call: TRBV11-2
d_call: -
cdr3_nt: TGTGCCAGCAGCCTCCCAACAAATGAGCAGTTCTTC
cdr3_aa: CASSLPTNEQFF

clone_size: -
j_call: TRBJ1-4
v_call: TRBV9
d_call: -
cdr3_nt: TGTGCCAGCAGCGTAGGGCAATCTAATGAAAAACTGTTTTTT
cdr3_aa: CASSVGQSNEKLFF

clone_size: -
j_call: TRBJ2-2
v_call: TRBV7-2
d_call: -
cdr3_nt: TGTGCCAGCAGCTTTTTGAACACCGGGGAGCTGTTTTTT
cdr3_aa: CASSFLNTGELFF

clone_size: -
j_call: TRBJ2-7
v_call: TRBV7-8
d_call: TRBD2
cdr3_nt: TGTGCCAGCAGCGGACTAGCGGGGGGATACGAGCAGTACTTC
cdr3_aa: CASSGLAGGYEQYF

clone_size: few
j_call: TRBJ2-7
v_call: TRBV27
d_call: TRBD2
cdr3_nt: TGTGCCAGCAGTTTAGGGGGGGTCGAGCAGTACTTC
cdr3_aa: CASSLGGVEQYF

clone_size: -
j_call: TRBJ1-4
v_call: TRBV9
d_call: TRBD1
cdr3_nt: TGTGCCAGCAGCACCCCACAGGGGGGAAATGAAAAACTGTTTTTT
cdr3_aa: CASSTPQGGNEKLFF

clone_size: -
j_call: TRBJ2-3
v_call: TRBV7-9
d_call: -
cdr3_nt: TGTGCCAGCAGCTTATTTTCAGATACGCAGTATTTT
cdr3_aa: CASSLFSDTQYF

clone_size: -
j_call: TRBJ2-2
v_call: TRBV2
d_call: -
cdr3_nt: TGTGCCAGCAGTTCGAACACCGGGGAGCTGTTTTTT
cdr3_aa: CASSSNTGELFF

clone_size: -
j_call: TRBJ2-5
v_call: TRBV18
d_call: -
cdr3_nt: TGTGCCAGCTCACCAGGGGCAGCGGGAGAGACCCAGTACTTC
cdr3_aa: CASSPGAAGETQYF

clone_size: -
j_call: TRBJ2-7
v_call: TRBV28
d_call: TRBD2
cdr3_nt: TGTGCCAGCAGCCTCGGACTAGCGGGGGGTTCAGGGGAGCAGTACTTC
cdr3_aa: CASSLGLAGGSGEQYF

clone_size: -
j_call: TRBJ2-2
v_call: TRBV4-3
d_call: -
cdr3_nt: TGCGCCAGCAGCTTCACAGGGGCGGGAACCGGGGAGCTGTTTTTT
cdr3_aa: CASSFTGAGTGELFF

clone_size: -
j_call: TRBJ2-7
v_call: TRBV7-9
d_call: -
cdr3_nt: TGTGCCAGCAGCGGCTCAGCGGTTCCGTACGAGCAGTACTTC
cdr3_aa: CASSGSAVPYEQYF

clone_size: few
j_call: TRBJ1-1
v_call: TRBV7-6
d_call: -
cdr3_nt: TGTGCCAGCAGCTTAGTTACCGGGAGGTTCACTGAAGCTTTCTTT
cdr3_aa: CASSLVTGRFTEAFF

clone_size: few
j_call: TRBJ1-2
v_call: TRBV18
d_call: TRBD1
cdr3_nt: TGTGCCAGCTCACCCGAGACAGGGGATGGCTACACCTTC
cdr3_aa: CASSPETGDGYTF

clone_size: medium-sized
j_call: TRBJ1-6
v_call: TRBV28
d_call: TRBD1
cdr3_nt: TGTGCCAGCAGTTTGTCTTTCGGGGACAGGGATTGGAATTCACCCCTCCACTTT
cdr3_aa: CASSLSFGDRDWNSPLHF

clone_size: -
j_call: TRBJ2-1
v_call: TRBV14
d_call: TRBD2
cdr3_nt: TGTGCCAGCAGCCAAGATGACCTAGCGGGGATATCAAATGAGCAGTTCTTC
cdr3_aa: CASSQDDLAGISNEQFF

clone_size: -
j_call: TRBJ2-1
v_call: TRBV19
d_call: TRBD2
cdr3_nt: TGTGCCAGTAGTATTACTAGCGGGAGTTTCGATGAGCAGTTCTTC
cdr3_aa: CASSITSGSFDEQFF

clone_size: -
j_call: TRBJ2-1
v_call: TRBV19
d_call: -
cdr3_nt: TGTGCCAGTAGTATAGGAAGCTCCTACAATGAGCAGTTCTTC
cdr3_aa: CASSIGSSYNEQFF

clone_size: medium-sized
j_call: TRBJ2-1
v_call: TRBV19
d_call: -
cdr3_nt: TGTGCCAGTAGTATGGGGAGCTCCTACAATGAGCAGTTCTTC
cdr3_aa: CASSMGSSYNEQFF

clone_size: -
j_call: TRBJ1-4
v_call: TRBV7-2
d_call: TRBD1
cdr3_nt: TGTGCCAGCAGCTCCATTACAGGGGGGAGTGAAAAACTGTTTTTT
cdr3_aa: CASSSITGGSEKLFF

clone_size: -
j_call: TRBJ2-7
v_call: TRBV6-5
d_call: -
cdr3_nt: TGTGCCAGCAGTTACTCGGGGGGAATAGGTATGAGAGAGCAGTACTTC
cdr3_aa: CASSYSGGIGMREQYF

clone_size: -
j_call: TRBJ1-1
v_call: TRBV29-1
d_call: -
cdr3_nt: TGCAGCGTTGATTGGGTCAACACTGAAGCTTTCTTT
cdr3_aa: CSVDWVNTEAFF

clone_size: -
j_call: TRBJ1-2
v_call: TRBV6-5
d_call: -
cdr3_nt: TGTGCCAGCAGCACCCCCAGGCTTAACTATGGCTACACCTTC
cdr3_aa: CASSTPRLNYGYTF

clone_size: -
j_call: TRBJ2-5
v_call: TRBV6-5
d_call: -
cdr3_nt: TGTGCCAGCAGTTACTCGACGTCCGAAGAGACCCAGTACTTC
cdr3_aa: CASSYSTSEETQYF

clone_size: -
j_call: TRBJ2-7
v_call: TRBV5-1
d_call: -
cdr3_nt: TGCGCCAGCAGCCCCCTTTTGGGGTACGAGCAGTACTTC
cdr3_aa: CASSPLLGYEQYF

clone_size: -
j_call: TRBJ2-7
v_call: TRBV28
d_call: TRBD1
cdr3_nt: TGTGCCAGCAGTCGACGGGGGACAGGGGACTTC
cdr3_aa: CASSRRGTGDF

clone_size: -
j_call: TRBJ1-4
v_call: TRBV5-4
d_call: -
cdr3_nt: TGTGCCAGCAGCTTGGGTTACGGGGAAAAACTGTTTTTT
cdr3_aa: CASSLGYGEKLFF

clone_size: -
j_call: TRBJ2-3
v_call: TRBV19
d_call: -
cdr3_nt: TGTGCCAGTAGCCAGGTGGAGGGCACAGATACGCAGTATTTT
cdr3_aa: CASSQVEGTDTQYF

clone_size: -
j_call: TRBJ2-7
v_call: TRBV14
d_call: -
cdr3_nt: TGTGCCAGCAGCCTCAACTACGAGCAGTACTTC
cdr3_aa: CASSLNYEQYF

clone_size: medium-sized
j_call: TRBJ1-5
v_call: TRBV4-1
d_call: -
cdr3_nt: TGCGCCAGCAGCCAAGATCGAAAAGGGAATCAGCCCCAGCATTTT
cdr3_aa: CASSQDRKGNQPQHF

clone_size: -
j_call: TRBJ2-3
v_call: TRBV7-2
d_call: TRBD1
cdr3_nt: TGTGCCAGCAGCTTTCACGCGACAGGGGGAGGGTTGGCGCAGTATTTT
cdr3_aa: CASSFHATGGGLAQYF

clone_size: -
j_call: TRBJ1-1
v_call: TRBV13
d_call: -
cdr3_nt: TGTGCCAGCAGCTTAGGCCTGGGGACAACTGAAGCTTTCTTT
cdr3_aa: CASSLGLGTTEAFF

clone_size: -
j_call: TRBJ2-2
v_call: TRBV27
d_call: -
cdr3_nt: TGTGCCAGCACCTCATCGAACACCGGGGAGCTGTTTTTT
cdr3_aa: CASTSSNTGELFF

clone_size: -
j_call: TRBJ2-7
v_call: TRBV9
d_call: TRBD1
cdr3_nt: TGTGCCAGCAGATTTCCGGACAGGGGGCACGAGCAGTACTTC
cdr3_aa: CASRFPDRGHEQYF

clone_size: few
j_call: TRBJ2-7
v_call: TRBV4-1
d_call: -
cdr3_nt: TGCGCCAGCAGCCAAGCGGGCCTACTATCCTACGAGCAGTACTTC
cdr3_aa: CASSQAGLLSYEQYF

clone_size: -
j_call: TRBJ1-1
v_call: TRBV2
d_call: -
cdr3_nt: TGTGCCAGCAGTTACGGGGGAGTAAACACTGAAGCTTTCTTT
cdr3_aa: CASSYGGVNTEAFF

clone_size: -
j_call: TRBJ2-3
v_call: TRBV7-9
d_call: TRBD2
cdr3_nt: TGTGCCAGCAGCGCCTACTACCTAGCGGGATCGGATACGCAGTATTTT
cdr3_aa: CASSAYYLAGSDTQYF

clone_size: -
j_call: TRBJ2-6
v_call: TRBV27
d_call: -
cdr3_nt: TGTGCCAGCACTAGGACAGTCAGCTCTGGGGCCAACGTCCTGACTTTC
cdr3_aa: CASTRTVSSGANVLTF

clone_size: -
j_call: TRBJ2-3
v_call: TRBV5-5
d_call: -
cdr3_nt: TGTGCCAGCAGCCCCCTCGGGTCCTCTGGAGATACGCAGTATTTT
cdr3_aa: CASSPLGSSGDTQYF

clone_size: -
j_call: TRBJ2-5
v_call: TRBV9
d_call: -
cdr3_nt: TGTGCCAGCAGCGTAGAACCTAGTCGCCAAGAGACCCAGTACTTC
cdr3_aa: CASSVEPSRQETQYF

clone_size: -
j_call: TRBJ1-3
v_call: TRBV9
d_call: TRBD1
cdr3_nt: TGTGCCAGCAGCGTAGCTCTAGGACAGGGGGCTTTTGGAAACACCATATATTTT
cdr3_aa: CASSVALGQGAFGNTIYF

clone_size: -
j_call: TRBJ1-1
v_call: TRBV7-9
d_call: -
cdr3_nt: TGTGCCAGCAGCTTAGAGGGACTGCCCAACACTGAAGCTTTCTTT
cdr3_aa: CASSLEGLPNTEAFF

clone_size: -
j_call: TRBJ2-1
v_call: TRBV10-3
d_call: -
cdr3_nt: TGTGCCATCAGTGAGTCGAGGGACGGATCCTACAATGAGCAGTTCTTC
cdr3_aa: CAISESRDGSYNEQFF

clone_size: -
j_call: TRBJ1-6
v_call: TRBV19
d_call: TRBD1
cdr3_nt: TGTGCCAGTAGCAAAACAGGGGGCGAGTATAATTCACCCCTCCACTTT
cdr3_aa: CASSKTGGEYNSPLHF

clone_size: -
j_call: TRBJ2-2
v_call: TRBV7-8
d_call: TRBD1
cdr3_nt: TGTGCCAGCAGCCCGCCGGGACAGGGAGGAACCGGGGAGCTGTTTTTT
cdr3_aa: CASSPPGQGGTGELFF

clone_size: -
j_call: TRBJ2-3
v_call: TRBV10-3
d_call: -
cdr3_nt: TGTGCCATCAGTGAGCCTGACGGGGGCCGAACAGATACGCAGTATTTT
cdr3_aa: CAISEPDGGRTDTQYF

clone_size: few
j_call: TRBJ1-2
v_call: TRBV5-7
d_call: -
cdr3_nt: TGTGCCAGCACCCTGTGGTTGTCGGGGGTCGGCTACACCTTC
cdr3_aa: CASTLWLSGVGYTF

clone_size: few
j_call: TRBJ2-5
v_call: TRBV19
d_call: TRBD2
cdr3_nt: TGTGCCAGTAGCCAGACTAGCGGGGAGTTTGAGACCCAGTACTTC
cdr3_aa: CASSQTSGEFETQYF

clone_size: -
j_call: TRBJ1-2
v_call: TRBV29-1
d_call: TRBD1
cdr3_nt: TGCAGCGTCAGCGATCCCGACAGGGCGGATGGCTACACCTTC
cdr3_aa: CSVSDPDRADGYTF

clone_size: -
j_call: TRBJ2-1
v_call: TRBV5-1
d_call: TRBD2
cdr3_nt: TGCGCCAGCAGCTTGGAATCCGGGACTAGCTATAGGAATGAGCAGTTCTTC
cdr3_aa: CASSLESGTSYRNEQFF

clone_size: -
j_call: TRBJ2-7
v_call: TRBV21-1
d_call: -
cdr3_nt: TGTGCCAGCAGCCCCGGGACTAGCGGGAGACAGCAGTACTTC
cdr3_aa: CASSPGTSGRQQYF

clone_size: -
j_call: TRBJ2-7
v_call: TRBV4-3
d_call: TRBD2
cdr3_nt: TGCGCCAGCAGCCATGCACTAACTAGCGGGAGGGCCTACGAGCAGTACTTC
cdr3_aa: CASSHALTSGRAYEQYF

clone_size: -
j_call: TRBJ2-7
v_call: TRBV19
d_call: -
cdr3_nt: TGTGCCAGTAGTTCCTCCCCGGCAGGGACCTACGAGCAGTACTTC
cdr3_aa: CASSSSPAGTYEQYF

clone_size: -
j_call: TRBJ1-3
v_call: TRBV7-2
d_call: -
cdr3_nt: TGTGCCAGCAGCTTAAAGTCGAGCACTGGAAACACCATATATTTT
cdr3_aa: CASSLKSSTGNTIYF